This T cell receptor (beta chain) appears in the sequencing data of a study of blood T cell repertoires in COVID-19. For the study at large: PBMCs, B-cell-depleted T cells, or T cells provided the cDNA or gDNA that made up the material.

Method: immunoSEQ multiplex PCR; TCRdb's copy keeps in-frame clones and lacks some. The repertoire consists of under 350,000 clones, with about nine tenths occurring once and the leading ten covering about 4.1%. V lost 5 bases and J lost 5; bases outside the gene matches: 5. The CDR3 is made up of 13 amino acids. Germline V gives CDR1 LNHDA, CDR2 SQIVND (reference sequence). The chain has TRBV19 and TRBJ2-5; 7 bases are shared with TRBD2. The clonotype originates from a man aged 30 to 39 who had recovered from COVID-19. What was sequenced was PBMCs or T cells enriched from blood (not recorded which). CDR3 coding DNA: TGTGCCAGTAGTCAGCGGGGTGAGGAGACCCAGTACTTC. This encodes CASSQRGEETQYF.